Listed here are 24 T cell receptor beta chains from one sample, sequenced in a study of cytomegalovirus exposure and HLA in healthy donors. Primers for the PCR totalled 60 Vbeta and 13 Jbeta. This table comes from immunoSEQ multiplex PCR, and its TCRdb copy is limited to in-frame clones, with some not included. This sample has approximately 190,000 clones, with 84% found just once. Sequences were obtained from PBMCs. These receptor sequences come from a boy between 10 and 17 years old in good health and CMV-seronegative.

The V call is TRBV9, the J call TRBJ2-5; D is possibly TRBD1 (5 bases). The better agreement between TRBJ2-7 and the DNA end casts doubt on the J call. Germline V lookup: CDR1 SGDLS, CDR2 YYNGEE. This CDR3 has 13 residues. The CDR3 DNA follows: TGTGCCAGCAGCGTAGCTAGGGGCGGCGAGCAGTACTTC. Its translation is CASSVARGGEQYF.

The chain links TRBV27 to TRBJ2-1; TRBD2 matches at 8 bases. V shed 2 bases, J shed 7 bases, and the junction held 10 bases outside the gene matches. Germline V gene lookup returns CDR1 MNHEY and CDR2 SMNVEV (reference sequence). CDR3 length: 16 residues. For the CDR3, the DNA is TGTGCCAGCAGTTTACTCCCAGCGGGAGTGATTAATGAGCAGTTCTTC. Amino acid sequence: CASSLLPAGVINEQFF.

This chain's CDR3 is CASSPLRYQETQYF. The CDR3 DNA reads TGTGCCAGCAGCCCCTTGCGGTACCAAGAGACCCAGTACTTC. V and J are TRBV7-6 and TRBJ2-5; D ambiguous. The CDR3 has 14 residues. Germline assignment: CDR1 SGHVS and CDR2 FNYEAQ. V gave up 5 bases and J gave up 0 bases, with 10 bases separating them.

The chain couples TRBV29-1 to TRBJ1-2, with D uncertain. Deletions cut 6 bases from V and 8 bases from J, with 25 bases between. The germline V gene encodes CDR1 SQVTM and CDR2 ANQGSEA. CDR3 length equals 15 residues. The CDR3 DNA sequence: TGCAGCGTGCCATCTTCGACGCTTGGAGCGCCGGGCTACACCTTC. It is translated as CSVPSSTLGAPGYTF.

The V call is TRBV28, the J call TRBJ1-5; D unclear. Germline lookup yields CDR1 MDHEN and CDR2 SYDVKM. The CDR3 extends over 15 amino acids. V was trimmed by 3 bases and J by 0 bases, leaving 9 bases between them. DNA of the CDR3: TGTGCCAGCAGTTTCGGGTATTTTAGCAATCAGCCCCAGCATTTT. As protein: CASSFGYFSNQPQHF.

The V call is TRBV7-2, the J call TRBJ1-5; the D gene is possibly TRBD1 (5 bases). V lost 1 base, J lost 1 base, and 11 bases lay in between. CDR3 length: 16 amino acids. CDR1 SGHTA and CDR2 FQGNSA come from the germline V gene. Written as DNA, the CDR3 is TGTGCCAGCAGCTTAGTTGGGGGGAGGAGCAATCAGCCCCAGCATTTT. Protein: CASSLVGGRSNQPQHF.

The chain is built from TRBV11-2 and TRBJ2-7; possible D gene TRBD1, 5 bases. Germline loops: CDR1 SGHAT, CDR2 FQNNGV. The ends were cut back, 1 base at V and 0 bases at J, with 10 bases in the middle. This CDR3 has 15 residues. The CDR3 protein is CASSLGTQYSYEQYF. CDR3 coding DNA: TGTGCCAGCAGCTTAGGGACACAATACTCCTACGAGCAGTACTTC.

V is TRBV6-5 and J is TRBJ2-7; D is ambiguous. The CDR3 has 15 amino acids. V was trimmed by 0 bases and J by 1 base, leaving 10 bases between them. Germline assignment: CDR1 MNHEY and CDR2 SVGAGI. CDR3: CASSYSRANSYEQYF. CDR3 sequence (DNA): TGTGCCAGCAGTTACTCGCGAGCGAATTCCTACGAGCAGTACTTC.

The chain carries TRBV11-2 and TRBJ1-1; D unresolved. The V gene lost 11 bases and the J gene lost 6 bases, with 19 bases spanning the gap. The CDR3 runs to 13 residues. Germline loops: CDR1 SGHAT, CDR2 FQNNGV. The CDR3: CASGREETSEAFF. CDR3 nucleotide sequence: TGTGCCTCCGGGAGGGAAGAAACTTCTGAAGCTTTCTTT.

On this clone itself: A read error may account for a junction end that differs from germline. The genes are TRBV10-1 and TRBJ1-1, with 8 nucleotides matching TRBD1. Germline CDR1 reads WNHNN; CDR2 reads SYGVQD (reference sequence). CDR3 length: 13 residues. CDR3 coding DNA: TGCGCCAGCAGTCGGACAGGGAACGCTGAAGCTTTCTTT. Encoded protein: CASSRTGNAEAFF.

The chain links TRBV2 to TRBJ1-3, with D tentatively TRBD1 (5 bases). The CDR3 consists of 15 residues. Germline V gene lookup returns CDR1 SNHLY and CDR2 FYNNEI. Trimming took 4 bases from V and 0 from J, leaving 10 bases between them. The CDR3 bases are TGTGCCAGCAGTGTACAGGAAAGCTCTGGAAACACCATATATTTT. This encodes CASSVQESSGNTIYF.

The J gene is TRBJ2-7, the V gene TRBV5-1; weak D call: TRBD1 (6 bases). Germline V gene data show CDR1 as SGHRS and CDR2 as YFSETQ. This CDR3 contains 15 residues. V lost 2 bases, J lost 2 bases, and 14 bases lay in between. For the CDR3, the DNA is TGCGCCAGCAGCTTTCTCAGGGGACATGCCTACGAGCAGTACTTC. Translated, it gives CASSFLRGHAYEQYF.

V is TRBV6-6 and J is TRBJ1-5; tentatively, D is TRBD1 (5 bases). The CDR3 is 15 amino acids. V was shortened by 6 bases and J by 1 base, with 13 bases between the two germline ends. Germline V gene sequence: CDR1 MNHNY, CDR2 SVGAGI (reference sequence). CDR3 in amino acids: CASSRSGKSNQPQHF. CDR3 nucleotides: TGTGCCAGCAGCAGGTCAGGGAAAAGCAATCAGCCCCAGCATTTT.

The sample holds a few counts of this clone. This rearrangement joins TRBV29-1 to TRBJ2-5; possibly TRBD1 for D (8 bases). The DNA end favors TRBJ2-7, so the J call may be wrong. The CDR3 covers 14 residues. Germline CDR1 and CDR2: SQVTM and ANQGSEA. The CDR3 here is CSVTDRAGAYEQYF. The CDR3 DNA reads as TGCAGCGTTACGGACAGGGCGGGGGCCTACGAGCAGTACTTC.

The V gene is TRBV6-1, the J gene TRBJ2-7; 8 bases map to TRBD2. The V gene end was trimmed by 5 bases and the J gene end by 3 bases; junction bases not matched to a gene: 6. The germline gives CDR1 MNHNS, CDR2 SASEGT. The CDR3 is made up of 14 amino acids. This chain's CDR3 is CASSPGLGGYEQYF. The CDR3 bases are TGTGCCAGCAGTCCGGGACTAGGGGGCTACGAGCAGTACTTC.

The chain couples TRBV27 to TRBJ2-3, with 9 bases lining up with TRBD2. The germline CDR1 and CDR2 sequences are MNHEY and SMNVEV (reference sequence). V was clipped by 7 bases and J by 3 bases; unmatched bases: 8. This CDR3 is 15 amino acids long. CDR3 amino acids: CASTKAGGRTDTQYF. CDR3 bases: TGTGCCAGCACGAAGGCGGGAGGGAGGACAGATACGCAGTATTTT.

The chain combines TRBV9 with TRBJ2-2, with D unclear. The germline V and J ends were trimmed by 8 bases and 2 bases, with 13 bases remaining between them. CDR1 and CDR2 from the germline V gene are SGDLS and YYNGEE. CDR3 length: 14 residues. The CDR3 protein is CASERGDNTGELFF. CDR3 DNA sequence: TGTGCCAGTGAGAGAGGTGACAACACCGGGGAGCTGTTTTTT. Combining the CDR3 with reference TRBV9 and TRBJ2-2 gives the whole variable domain DSGVTQTPKHLITATGQRVTLRCSPRSGDLSVYWYQQSLDQGLQFLIQYYNGEERAKGNILERFSAQQFPDLHSELNLSSLELGDSALYFCASERGDNTGELFFGEGSRLTVL.

This clone came up a few times. This chain connects TRBV13 to TRBJ1-4, with TRBD1 matching 7 bases. The germline gives CDR1 PRHDT, CDR2 FYEKMQ (reference sequence). V lost 0 bases to trimming and J lost 6 bases; unmatched junction nucleotides: 10. CDR3 size: 17 residues. The CDR3 coding sequence is TGTGCCAGCAGCTTAGGTTCTCGGCGCCAGGGGGATGAAAAACTGTTTTTT. This gives the protein CASSLGSRRQGDEKLFF.

The sample holds a few counts of this clone. The chain links TRBV10-1 to TRBJ1-6, with D unresolved. Trimming pared 1 base from V and 7 bases from J, leaving 5 bases between. Germline V lookup: CDR1 WNHNN, CDR2 SYGVQD (reference sequence). CDR3 length: 13 amino acids. The CDR3 coding sequence is TGCGCCAGCAGTGAGTTGAGGAATTCACCCCTCCACTTT. This translates into CASSELRNSPLHF.

The chain recombines TRBV29-1 with TRBJ1-2; D gene unclear. The V gene lost 7 bases and the J gene lost 4 bases, with 16 bases spanning the gap. The CDR3 runs to 13 residues. Germline V gives CDR1 SQVTM, CDR2 ANQGSEA. The CDR3 sequence: CSAGSKLTYGYTF. CDR3 bases: TGCAGCGCAGGCAGTAAGTTGACCTATGGCTACACCTTC.

The J gene is TRBJ2-7, the V gene TRBV5-1, with 7 positions matching TRBD1. This CDR3 is built from 13 residues. The germline CDR1 and CDR2 sequences are SGHRS and YFSETQ. V dropped 5 bases and J dropped 1; count of bases not matched to a gene: 3. The CDR3 protein is CASRGGQSYEQYF. The DNA for the CDR3 is TGCGCCAGCAGAGGGGGACAGTCCTACGAGCAGTACTTC.

This rearrangement joins TRBV7-9 to TRBJ1-2; tentatively, D is TRBD1 (5 bases). The germline V gene has CDR1 SEHNR and CDR2 FQNEAQ (reference sequence). V shed 2 bases and J shed 0 bases, with 16 bases lying between them. This CDR3 is 17 amino acids long. The CDR3 nucleotides are TGTGCCAGCAGCTTATATGGCCGACAGACAACTAACTATGGCTACACCTTC. Translated: CASSLYGRQTTNYGYTF.

J is TRBJ1-2 and V is TRBV6-6; 11 positions agree with TRBD1. Looked up from germline, CDR1 is MNHNY and CDR2 is SVGAGI (reference sequence). The CDR3 extends over 13 amino acids. Losses at the gene ends were 2 bases for V and 7 bases for J; bases not matched to a gene: 0. In nucleotides, the CDR3 is TGTGCCAGCAGTTACGGGACAGGGGGTGGCTACACCTTC. It yields the protein CASSYGTGGGYTF.

This clone was seen only once. The chain combines TRBV30 with TRBJ1-3; the D gene is possibly TRBD1 (5 bases). The CDR3 covers 16 residues. V was clipped by 4 bases and J by 0 bases, with 16 bases between them. CDR1 is GTSNPN, CDR2 SVGIG, per germline (reference sequence). CDR3 in amino acids: CAWTTGGGYSGNTIYF. The CDR3 DNA is TGTGCCTGGACGACTGGGGGGGGGTACTCTGGAAACACCATATATTTT. The full variable domain, its missing parts supplied by reference TRBV30 and TRBJ1-3, is SQTIHQWPATLVQPVGSPLSLECTVEGTSNPNLYWYRQAAGRGLQLLFYSVGIGQISSEVPQNLSASRPQDRQFILSSKKLLLSDSGFYLCAWTTGGGYSGNTIYFGEGSWLTVV.